Below are 16 T cell receptor beta chains sequenced from a single sample in a study of cytomegalovirus exposure and HLA in healthy donors. 60 Vbeta and 13 Jbeta primers were used in PCR. TCRdb's table, derived via immunoSEQ multiplex PCR, lists solely in-frame clones and lacks some. Of 90,000 to 120,000 clones in the sample, roughly 80% were seen once. Sequencing was performed on PBMCs. All receptors derive from a man aged 25-40 years in good health and CMV-seropositive.

The rearrangement uses TRBV6-5 and TRBJ1-5, with D tentatively TRBD1 (6 bases). V dropped 0 bases and J dropped 4 bases, with 10 bases sitting between them. CDR3 length equals 15 residues. The germline V gene has CDR1 MNHEY and CDR2 SVGAGI. The CDR3 region is CASSYSGRGNQPQHF. CDR3 bases: TGTGCCAGCAGTTACTCTGGCAGGGGAAATCAGCCCCAGCATTTT.

V gene TRBV19 combines with J gene TRBJ2-7; 11 bases line up with TRBD1. The V and J ends lost 5 bases and 3 bases, in that order; junction bases with no gene match: 6. CDR3 length equals 15 residues. Germline V lookup: CDR1 LNHDA, CDR2 SQIVND (reference sequence). DNA of the CDR3: TGTGCCAGTAGTCCACGGGACAGGGGGTACTACGAGCAGTACTTC. The encoded protein is CASSPRDRGYYEQYF.

Remarks on this clone: One junction end does not reproduce the germline sequence, and a read error may be involved. CDR3: CAISGALGVGANGLTF. In nucleotides, the CDR3 is TGTGCCATCAGTGGGGCTCTTGGGGTTGGGGCCAACGGCCTGACTTTC. The V call is TRBV10-3, the J call TRBJ2-6, with D possibly matching TRBD1 (5 bases). The CDR3 sequence is 16 residues long. The germline V gene encodes CDR1 ENHRY and CDR2 SYGVKD.

V gene TRBV6-1 combines with J gene TRBJ2-7; 11 bases fit TRBD1. This CDR3 is built from 13 residues. Per the germline V gene, CDR1 is MNHNS and CDR2 is SASEGT. J gave up 5 bases and V 6 bases, and 3 bases lay outside the gene matches. DNA of the CDR3: TGTGCCAGCAGGGACAGGGGGCAAAACGAGCAGTACTTC. This codes for CASRDRGQNEQYF.

The chain joins TRBV15 to TRBJ2-1, with D possibly TRBD2 on 8 matching bases. Trimming removed 4 bases from V and 2 bases from J, with 15 bases in between. The germline V gene has CDR1 LNHNV and CDR2 YYDKDF (reference sequence). The CDR3 is made up of 16 amino acids. The CDR3 loop is CATSTFGRGPYNEQFF. The CDR3 DNA sequence: TGTGCCACCAGCACCTTCGGGAGGGGGCCCTACAATGAGCAGTTCTTC.

The chain couples TRBV5-1 to TRBJ2-7; 8 nucleotides match TRBD1. Germline values: CDR1 SGHRS, CDR2 YFSETQ. J lost 6 bases, V lost 2 bases, and 7 bases had no gene match. This CDR3 region has 14 residues. The DNA of the CDR3 is TGCGCCAGCAGCTTCTCGACAGGGGTGGGCGAGCAGTACTTC. Its translation is CASSFSTGVGEQYF.

This rearrangement joins TRBV2 to TRBJ2-3, with 12 bases that match TRBD2. Trimming cost V 3 bases and J 6 bases; bases outside gene matches: 4. The CDR3 loop spans 15 amino acids. The germline V gene has CDR1 SNHLY and CDR2 FYNNEI. CDR3 in amino acids: CASSDRLAGGDTQYF. CDR3 nucleotides: TGTGCCAGCAGTGACCGTCTAGCGGGGGGGGATACGCAGTATTTT.

This chain links TRBV2 with TRBJ1-1; 11 nucleotides line up with TRBD1. The CDR3 runs to 16 residues. The junction had 9 bases not matched to a gene; V was cut back by 6 bases and J by 3 bases. Germline-derived CDR1 and CDR2 are SNHLY and FYNNEI. CDR3 coding DNA: TGTGCCAGCAGAGAGGGACAGGGGGTAGGGTACACTGAAGCTTTCTTT. This gives the protein CASREGQGVGYTEAFF. Filled out from reference TRBV2 and TRBJ1-1, the complete variable domain reads EPEVTQTPSHQVTQMGQEVILRCVPISNHLYFYWYRQILGQKVEFLVSFYNNEISEKSEIFDDQFSVERPDGSNFTLKIRSTKLEDSAMYFCASREGQGVGYTEAFFGQGTRLTVV.

The table lists this clone with a few counts. This chain joins TRBV18 and TRBJ2-7, with a possible D match to TRBD2 (6 bases). CDR3 length: 15 residues. Germline CDR1 is KGHSH and CDR2 is LQKENI. With 2 bases removed from V and 3 bases from J, the gap between germline ends came to 14 bases. The CDR3 DNA is TGTGCCAGCTCACCATTCGCTAGCGAGCGCTACGAGCAGTACTTC. Protein product: CASSPFASERYEQYF.

This clone was counted a few times. The V call is TRBV5-4, the J call TRBJ2-7; 9 bases match TRBD1. The CDR3 consists of 15 residues. Germline trimming cut 5 bases from V and 7 bases from J; bases unmatched to any gene: 13. CDR1 and CDR2 (germline): SGHNT, YYREEE (reference sequence). Written as DNA, the CDR3 is TGTGCCAGCAGTCGACCCGGGACAGGGTTAGGGGAGCAGTACTTC. This encodes CASSRPGTGLGEQYF.

The V gene is TRBV5-4, the J gene TRBJ2-7, with 7 bases identical to TRBD1. The CDR3 totals 12 residues. Germline V CDR1 and CDR2: SGHNT, YYREEE (reference sequence). The ends lost 4 bases at V and 3 bases at J; junction bases unmatched: 1. CDR3 in amino acids: CASSGDSYEQYF. The CDR3 DNA is TGTGCCAGCAGCGGGGACAGCTACGAGCAGTACTTC.

The chain carries TRBV14 and TRBJ2-7; TRBD1 is a possible D gene (5 bases). This CDR3 region has 16 residues. Germline assignment: CDR1 SGHDN and CDR2 FVKESK. V was clipped by 1 base and J by 2 bases, with 15 bases between them. The CDR3 sequence is CASSQVEKGFPYEQYF. The CDR3 DNA is TGTGCCAGCAGCCAAGTCGAAAAGGGGTTCCCCTACGAGCAGTACTTC.

The chain has TRBV9 and TRBJ2-3; weak D call: TRBD1 (6 bases). This CDR3 region has 15 residues. Per the germline V gene, CDR1 is SGDLS and CDR2 is YYNGEE. Trimming shortened V by 0 bases and J by 1 base, and 9 bases separated the two germline ends. Here the CDR3 reads CASSVEGVGTDTQYF. Written as DNA, the CDR3 is TGTGCCAGCAGCGTAGAGGGGGTCGGCACAGATACGCAGTATTTT.

This sequence joins TRBV9 and TRBJ1-1; possibly TRBD1 for D (6 bases). CDR1 and CDR2 (germline): SGDLS, YYNGEE. Trimming took off 1 base at V and 1 base at J, with 8 bases between the two ends. CDR3 length: 14 residues. CDR3: CASSVSGENTEAFF. The CDR3 coding sequence is TGTGCCAGCAGCGTATCAGGGGAGAACACTGAAGCTTTCTTT.

The chain combines TRBV7-2 with TRBJ2-7; D not certain. Germline V lookup: CDR1 SGHTA, CDR2 FQGNSA. The CDR3 is 12 amino acids. V shed 4 bases and J shed 3 bases, with 7 bases lying between them. Here the CDR3 DNA reads TGTGCCAGCAGCTCGGTCTTCTACGAGCAGTACTTC. Its protein is CASSSVFYEQYF.

This chain connects TRBV5-4 to TRBJ1-6, with 10 bases aligning to TRBD1. Germline trimming cut 4 bases from V and 8 bases from J; bases unmatched to any gene: 6. Germline values: CDR1 SGHNT, CDR2 YYREEE (reference sequence). CDR3 length equals 15 residues. The CDR3 reads CASSELGTGDSPLHF. Here the CDR3 DNA reads TGTGCCAGCAGCGAATTAGGGACAGGGGATTCACCCCTCCACTTT.